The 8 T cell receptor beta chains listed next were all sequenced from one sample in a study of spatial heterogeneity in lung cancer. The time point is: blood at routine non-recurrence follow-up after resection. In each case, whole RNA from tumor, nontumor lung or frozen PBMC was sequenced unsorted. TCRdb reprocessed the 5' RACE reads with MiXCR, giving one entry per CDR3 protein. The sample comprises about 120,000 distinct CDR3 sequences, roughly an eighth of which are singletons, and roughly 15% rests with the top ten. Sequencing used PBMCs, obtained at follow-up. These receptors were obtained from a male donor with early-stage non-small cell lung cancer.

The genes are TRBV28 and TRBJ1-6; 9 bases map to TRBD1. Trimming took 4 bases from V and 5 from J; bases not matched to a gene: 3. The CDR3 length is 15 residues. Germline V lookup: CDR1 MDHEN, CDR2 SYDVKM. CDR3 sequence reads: CASSWGQGNNSPLHF. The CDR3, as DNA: TGTGCCAGCAGTTGGGGACAGGGAAATAATTCACCCCTCCACTTT.

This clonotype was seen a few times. Here the CDR3 reads CASSVTGGKGTDTQYF. As DNA, the CDR3 is TGTGCCAGCAGTGTCACAGGGGGAAAAGGCACAGATACGCAGTATTTT. The chain recombines TRBV6-1 with TRBJ2-3; 8 bases align to TRBD1. This CDR3 comprises 16 residues. CDR1 MNHNS and CDR2 SASEGT come from the germline V gene. The V and J ends lost 4 bases and 1 base, in that order; junction bases with no gene match: 7.

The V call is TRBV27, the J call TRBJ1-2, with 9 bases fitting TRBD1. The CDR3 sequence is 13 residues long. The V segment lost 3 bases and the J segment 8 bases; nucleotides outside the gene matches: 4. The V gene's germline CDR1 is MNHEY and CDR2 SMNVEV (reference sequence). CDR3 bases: TGTGCCAGCAGTTTTAACAGGGGGCTCGGCTACACCTTC. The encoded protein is CASSFNRGLGYTF.

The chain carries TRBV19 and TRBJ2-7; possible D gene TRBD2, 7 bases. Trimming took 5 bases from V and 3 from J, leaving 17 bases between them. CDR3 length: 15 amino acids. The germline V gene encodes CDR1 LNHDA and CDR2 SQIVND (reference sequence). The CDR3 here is CASSLGGQNFYEQYF. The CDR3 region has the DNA TGTGCCAGTAGTCTCGGGGGGCAAAATTTCTACGAGCAGTACTTC.

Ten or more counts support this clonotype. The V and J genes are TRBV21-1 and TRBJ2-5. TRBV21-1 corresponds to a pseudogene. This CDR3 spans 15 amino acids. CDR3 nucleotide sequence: TGTGCCAGCAGCAAGCGGTTTGAGTCTAGAGAGACCCAGTACTTC. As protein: CASSKRFESRETQYF.

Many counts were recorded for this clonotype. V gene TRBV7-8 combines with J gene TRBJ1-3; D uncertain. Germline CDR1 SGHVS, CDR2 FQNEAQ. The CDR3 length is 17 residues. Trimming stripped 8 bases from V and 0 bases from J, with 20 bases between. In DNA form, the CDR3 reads TGTGCCAGCGTCCCCGGTAGACGTACTCCCTCTGGAAACACCATATATTTT. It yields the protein CASVPGRRTPSGNTIYF.

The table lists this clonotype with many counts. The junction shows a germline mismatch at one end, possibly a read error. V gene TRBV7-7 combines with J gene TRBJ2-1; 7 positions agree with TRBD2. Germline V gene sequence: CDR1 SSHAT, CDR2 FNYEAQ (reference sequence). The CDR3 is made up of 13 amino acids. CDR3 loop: CASSFGTTNEQFF. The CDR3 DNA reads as TGTGCTAGCAGCTTTGGGACTACCAATGAGCAGTTCTTC.

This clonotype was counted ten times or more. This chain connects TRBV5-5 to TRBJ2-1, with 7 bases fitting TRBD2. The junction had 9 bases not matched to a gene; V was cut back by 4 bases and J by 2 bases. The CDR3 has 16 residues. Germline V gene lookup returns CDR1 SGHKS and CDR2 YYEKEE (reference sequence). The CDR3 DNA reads TGTGCCAGCAGCCGCGGGTCTAGCGGCACCTACAATGAGCAGTTCTTC. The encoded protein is CASSRGSSGTYNEQFF.